This T cell receptor (beta chain) derives from a study of T cell responses to AZD1222 COVID-19 vaccine. Study details: Second doses were pooled across both intervals (about 4 or about 12 weeks). Study conclusions and caveats: Rises in breadth and depth of Spike-specific TCRs came after two AZD1222 doses. Baseline seropositivity occurred in only six AZD1222 recipients. White British ancestry dominated among donors, who included more females, and clonal diversity was possibly underestimated.

Profiled with immunoSEQ multiplex PCR; TCRdb holds only in-frame clones, not every one. This table has about 180,000 clones, 75% to 90% appearing once. J was trimmed by 8 bases and V by 9 bases; bases with no gene match: 12. CDR1 and CDR2 (germline): SEHNR, FQNEAQ (reference sequence). The CDR3 totals 14 residues. This clone was seen once. The antigen is not known. Source: peripheral blood, taken on day 0 of AZD1222 vaccination. The receptor was isolated from an adult in good health. The chain combines TRBV7-9 with TRBJ1-2; 10 bases agree with TRBD1. This CDR3 reads CASQVGTGAAGYTF. Written as DNA, the CDR3 is TGTGCCAGTCAAGTGGGGACAGGGGCGGCCGGCTACACCTTC.